What follows are 14 T cell receptor beta chains derived from one specimen sequenced in a study of blood T cell repertoires in COVID-19. Sequencing used immunoSEQ multiplex PCR; TCRdb keeps in-frame clones, though not all of them. This table has a few hundred thousand clones, 80% to 90% appearing once. The sequenced sample consisted of peripheral blood. The receptors originated from a man aged 45 to 65 with active or convalescent COVID-19.

V gene TRBV9 combines with J gene TRBJ1-2, with 9 bases that match TRBD1. The CDR3 runs to 17 residues. The germline gives CDR1 SGDLS, CDR2 YYNGEE. The ends lost 2 bases at V and 5 bases at J; junction bases unmatched: 13. CDR3 residues: CASSVNSQGAVGYGYTF. For the CDR3, the DNA is TGTGCCAGCAGCGTTAACTCACAGGGGGCGGTGGGGTATGGCTACACCTTC.

CDR3 coding DNA: TGTGCCAGCAGCTTGGGCGGGACGGCAAAACGGAACACTGAAGCTTTCTTT. It translates to CASSLGGTAKRNTEAFF. The chain joins TRBV13 to TRBJ1-1, with D perhaps matching TRBD1 (5 bases). The germline CDR1 and CDR2 sequences are PRHDT and FYEKMQ (reference sequence). The CDR3 has 17 residues. V was shortened by 3 bases and J by 1 base, with 18 bases between the two germline ends.

To note about this clone: The junction and the germline gene differ at one end; a read error may be behind it. The chain combines TRBV6-2 or TRBV6-3 with TRBJ1-4; D is unresolved. The CDR3 sequence is 12 residues long. CDR1 is MNHEY, CDR2 SVGEGT, per germline. The CDR3 DNA follows: TGTGTCAGCAGTAGCTTCAATGAAAAACTGTTTTTT. It translates to CVSSSFNEKLFF.

This clone occurred once. The rearrangement links TRBV28 to TRBJ2-1; the D gene is possibly TRBD2 (6 bases). CDR1 and CDR2 (germline): MDHEN, SYDVKM. V shed 7 bases and J shed 7 bases, with 26 bases lying between them. This CDR3 is 17 amino acids long. The CDR3 coding sequence is TGTGCCAGCACCACGTGGGGTTCGCCTAGCGCAGGGAATGAGCAGTTCTTC. Its translation: CASTTWGSPSAGNEQFF.

The chain recombines TRBV6-5 with TRBJ1-2, with 7 bases matching TRBD1. The CDR3 runs to 15 residues. V lost 0 bases, J lost 6 bases, and 7 bases stayed unmatched. Germline CDR1 reads MNHEY; CDR2 reads SVGAGI. The CDR3 DNA follows: TGTGCCAGCAGTTACTCCGTGACAGGGTTTGATGGCTACACCTTC. It is translated as CASSYSVTGFDGYTF.

This sequence joins TRBV28 and TRBJ1-6; D unclear. The V gene's germline CDR1 is MDHEN and CDR2 SYDVKM. V lost 11 bases and J lost 2, with 19 bases in between. This CDR3 contains 16 residues. CDR3 region: CASNGGVRTYNSPLHF. The CDR3 DNA sequence: TGTGCCTCCAATGGCGGGGTGAGGACCTATAATTCACCCCTCCACTTT. Full variable domain (missing parts from reference TRBV28 and TRBJ1-6): DVKVTQSSRYLVKRTGEKVFLECVQDMDHENMFWYRQDPGLGLRLIYFSYDVKMKEKGDIPEGYSVSREKKERFSLILESASTNQTSMYLCASNGGVRTYNSPLHFGNGTRLTVT.

In its sample, this clone was seen once. V is TRBV27 and J is TRBJ1-6, with D unclear. Trimming removed 10 bases at V and 0 bases at J, with 10 bases between. The CDR3 spans 14 residues. In germline, CDR1 is MNHEY, CDR2 SMNVEV (reference sequence). The chain's CDR3 is CATARSSYNSPLHF. The DNA for the CDR3 is TGTGCCACCGCCCGGAGCTCCTATAATTCACCCCTCCACTTT.

This clone was observed a few times. The chain joins TRBV5-6 to TRBJ2-1; 7 bases are a match to TRBD2. V lost 4 bases, J lost 12 bases, and 7 bases stayed unmatched. The V gene's germline CDR1 is SGHDT and CDR2 YYEEEE. The CDR3 contains 12 residues. The CDR3 is CASSGGLPGQFF. CDR3 sequence (DNA): TGTGCCAGCAGCGGGGGACTACCGGGGCAGTTCTTC.

Here the CDR3 reads CASKAQISNTEAFF. In DNA form, the CDR3 reads TGTGCCAGTAAGGCACAGATCTCGAACACTGAAGCTTTCTTT. The rearrangement joins TRBV19 to TRBJ1-1; D is undetermined. The V gene's germline CDR1 is LNHDA and CDR2 SQIVND (reference sequence). This CDR3 is built from 14 residues. V was cut by 7 bases and J by 1 base, with 13 bases left in between.

The chain has TRBV5-1 and TRBJ2-7; 8 positions agree with TRBD1. V was clipped by 3 bases and J by 0 bases; unmatched bases: 2. This CDR3 has 14 amino acids. Germline loops: CDR1 SGHRS, CDR2 YFSETQ. Here the CDR3 reads CASSSDRASYEQYF. CDR3 DNA: TGCGCCAGCAGCTCGGACAGGGCCTCCTACGAGCAGTACTTC.

The chain employs TRBV11-1 and TRBJ2-3, with 9 bases matching TRBD1. The CDR3 has 14 amino acids. The germline V gene encodes CDR1 SGHAT and CDR2 FQDESV (reference sequence). J gave up 4 bases and V 5 bases, and 4 bases lay outside the gene matches. CDR3 DNA sequence: TGTGCCAGCAGCCGGGGACAGGGATCAGATACGCAGTATTTT. Protein product: CASSRGQGSDTQYF.

The chain is built from TRBV29-1 and TRBJ1-2; weak D call: TRBD1 (6 bases). Trimming shortened V by 3 bases and J by 1 base, and 9 bases separated the two germline ends. The CDR3 covers 13 residues. Germline V gives CDR1 SQVTM, CDR2 ANQGSEA. This CDR3 reads CSVEDSFNYGYTF. CDR3 coding DNA: TGCAGCGTTGAGGACAGTTTTAACTATGGCTACACCTTC.

V gene TRBV4-1 combines with J gene TRBJ1-6, with 7 bases that match TRBD1. The CDR3 spans 17 residues. V shed 2 bases and J 3 bases; nucleotides not matched to a gene: 7. Germline lookup yields CDR1 MGHRA and CDR2 YSYEKL. CDR3 residues: CASSQSATGIYNSPLHF. For the CDR3, the DNA is TGCGCCAGCAGCCAATCCGCGACAGGGATCTATAATTCACCCCTCCACTTT.

Worth noting for this clone: This CDR3 is also generated by other DNA sequences in the sample. The chain links TRBV5-1 to TRBJ1-2; D is possibly TRBD1 (5 bases). V was pared by 4 bases and J by 4 bases, with 20 bases between. The CDR3 covers 16 residues. Germline loops: CDR1 SGHRS, CDR2 YFSETQ. CDR3 protein: CASSPDPPGFGYGYTF. CDR3 bases: TGCGCCAGCAGCCCCGATCCCCCAGGGTTCGGCTATGGCTACACCTTC.